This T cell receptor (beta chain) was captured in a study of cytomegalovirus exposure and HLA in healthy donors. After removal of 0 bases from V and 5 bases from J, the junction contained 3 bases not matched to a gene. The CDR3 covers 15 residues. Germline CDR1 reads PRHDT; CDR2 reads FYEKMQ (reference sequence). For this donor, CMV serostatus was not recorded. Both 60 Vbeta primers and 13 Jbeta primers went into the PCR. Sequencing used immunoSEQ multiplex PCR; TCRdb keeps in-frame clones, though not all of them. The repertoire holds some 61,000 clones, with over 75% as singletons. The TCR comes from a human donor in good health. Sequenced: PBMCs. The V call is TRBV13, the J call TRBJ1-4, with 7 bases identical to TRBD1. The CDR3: CASSLGGQENEKLFF. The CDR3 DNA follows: TGTGCCAGCAGCTTAGGAGGACAGGAAAATGAAAAACTGTTTTTT.